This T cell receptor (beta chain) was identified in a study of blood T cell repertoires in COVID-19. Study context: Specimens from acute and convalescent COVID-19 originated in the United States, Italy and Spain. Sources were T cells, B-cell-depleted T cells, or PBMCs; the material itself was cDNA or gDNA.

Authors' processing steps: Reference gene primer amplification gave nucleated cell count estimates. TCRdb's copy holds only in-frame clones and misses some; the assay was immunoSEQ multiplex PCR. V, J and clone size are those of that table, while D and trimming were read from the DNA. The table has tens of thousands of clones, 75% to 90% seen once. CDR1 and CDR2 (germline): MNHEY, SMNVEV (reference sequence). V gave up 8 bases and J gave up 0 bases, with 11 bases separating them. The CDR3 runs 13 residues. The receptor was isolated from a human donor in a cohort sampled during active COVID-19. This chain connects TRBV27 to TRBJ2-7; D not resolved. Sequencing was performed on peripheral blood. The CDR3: CASRRQNSYEQYF. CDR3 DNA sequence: TGTGCCAGCCGCCGCCAGAACTCCTACGAGCAGTACTTC.